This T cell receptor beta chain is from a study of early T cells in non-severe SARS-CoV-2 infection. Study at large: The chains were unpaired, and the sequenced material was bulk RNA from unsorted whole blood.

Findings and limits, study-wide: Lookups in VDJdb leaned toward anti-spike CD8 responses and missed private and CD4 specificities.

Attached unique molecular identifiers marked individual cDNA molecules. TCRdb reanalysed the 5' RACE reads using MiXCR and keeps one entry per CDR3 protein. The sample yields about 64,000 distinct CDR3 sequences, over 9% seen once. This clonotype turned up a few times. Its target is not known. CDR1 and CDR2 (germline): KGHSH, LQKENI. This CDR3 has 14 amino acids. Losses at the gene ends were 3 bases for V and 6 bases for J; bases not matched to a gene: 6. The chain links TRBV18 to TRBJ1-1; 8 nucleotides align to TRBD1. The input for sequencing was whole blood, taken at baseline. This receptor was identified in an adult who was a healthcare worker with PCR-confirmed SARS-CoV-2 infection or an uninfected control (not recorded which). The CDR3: CASSPMTGDAEAFF. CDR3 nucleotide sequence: TGTGCCAGCTCACCCATGACAGGGGACGCTGAAGCTTTCTTT.